Below, 29 T cell receptor beta chains from the same sample are listed, as sequenced in a study of T cell responses to AZD1222 COVID-19 vaccine. Some clones are missing from TCRdb's copy, which holds only in-frame ones; the method was immunoSEQ multiplex PCR. The table records tens of thousands of clones, 86% of them present only once. The specimen was peripheral blood, collected on day 0 of AZD1222 vaccination. These receptors all come from an adult in good health.

The chain uses TRBV15 and TRBJ1-2; D gene uncertain. V lost 6 bases, J lost 2 bases, and 10 bases lay in between. The CDR3 is 13 residues long. The germline V gene has CDR1 LNHNV and CDR2 YYDKDF (reference sequence). CDR3 residues: CATRGGGNYGYTF. The CDR3 bases are TGTGCCACCAGGGGCGGCGGGAACTATGGCTACACCTTC.

The V call is TRBV7-2, the J call TRBJ1-3; D perhaps matches TRBD1 (6 bases). The CDR3 runs to 15 residues. Germline CDR1 SGHTA, CDR2 FQGNSA. The germline V and J ends were trimmed by 1 base and 2 bases, with 9 bases remaining between them. CDR3 in DNA: TGTGCCAGCAGCTTAGAAGGGGGAACTGGAAACACCATATATTTT. Its protein product is CASSLEGGTGNTIYF.

This rearrangement joins TRBV7-2 to TRBJ1-1; D gene ambiguous. The CDR3 runs 18 residues. Between the trimmed V and J ends, which lost 5 bases and 0 bases, there was a span of 22 bases. CDR1 is SGHTA and CDR2 is FQGNSA in the germline V gene. CDR3 sequence reads: CASSLTAGWRGMNTEAFF. The CDR3 DNA reads TGTGCCAGCAGCCTCACGGCGGGATGGCGGGGTATGAACACTGAAGCTTTCTTT. Variable domain in full (rest from reference TRBV7-2 and TRBJ1-1): GAGVSQSPSNKVTEKGKDVELRCDPISGHTALYWYRQSLGQGLEFLIYFQGNSAPDKSGLPSDRFSAERTGGSVSTLTIQRTQQEDSAVYLCASSLTAGWRGMNTEAFFGQGTRLTVV.

V and J are TRBV19 and TRBJ1-3; D unresolved. CDR1 is LNHDA, CDR2 SQIVND, per germline (reference sequence). V lost 1 base, J lost 0 bases, and 10 bases lay in between. The CDR3 totals 16 residues. The CDR3 here is CASSIVGGFSGNTIYF. CDR3 nucleotide sequence: TGTGCCAGTAGTATAGTCGGCGGATTCTCTGGAAACACCATATATTTT.

The chain is built from TRBV28 and TRBJ2-3, with 8 bases lining up with TRBD2. CDR1 is MDHEN and CDR2 is SYDVKM in the germline V gene. V lost 6 bases, J lost 4 bases, and 6 bases stayed unmatched. The CDR3 loop spans 14 amino acids. The CDR3 nucleotides are TGTGCCAGCAGATTAAGCGGGAGCCCAGATACGCAGTATTTT. Translation: CASRLSGSPDTQYF.

This clone has just one count. The rearrangement uses TRBV28 and TRBJ2-2, with D hard to call. Germline V gene lookup returns CDR1 MDHEN and CDR2 SYDVKM. V was pared by 10 bases and J by 2 bases, with 11 bases between. The CDR3 has 13 amino acids. This CDR3 reads CATRFGNTGELFF. The CDR3 DNA follows: TGTGCCACCAGATTCGGTAACACCGGGGAGCTGTTTTTT. The full variable domain, its missing parts supplied by reference TRBV28 and TRBJ2-2, is DVKVTQSSRYLVKRTGEKVFLECVQDMDHENMFWYRQDPGLGLRLIYFSYDVKMKEKGDIPEGYSVSREKKERFSLILESASTNQTSMYLCATRFGNTGELFFGEGSRLTVL.

This clone is a singleton in its sample. The chain carries TRBV5-1 and TRBJ1-3; D is unclear. Germline V gene lookup returns CDR1 SGHRS and CDR2 YFSETQ. The CDR3 length is 16 residues. V lost 1 base to trimming and J lost 0 bases, with 11 bases between them. The CDR3 region has the DNA TGCGCCAGCAGCTTGCGTCCCGTTACCTCTGGAAACACCATATATTTT. It codes for CASSLRPVTSGNTIYF.

This chain connects TRBV6-5 to TRBJ1-1; 7 nucleotides align to TRBD1. The CDR3 totals 13 residues. Looked up from germline, CDR1 is MNHEY and CDR2 is SVGAGI. J lost 7 bases, V lost 6 bases, and 8 bases had no gene match. CDR3 nucleotides: TGTGCCAGCAGCCTCGACAGGGAGAGTGAAGCTTTCTTT. The encoded protein is CASSLDRESEAFF.

The chain combines TRBV5-8 with TRBJ1-3; 9 bases agree with TRBD1. The CDR3 consists of 17 residues. V lost 4 bases, J lost 4 bases, and 12 bases stayed unmatched. CDR1 is SGHTS and CDR2 is YDEGEE in the germline V gene. CDR3 nucleotide sequence: TGTGCCAGCAGCCGTGGGGGGACAGGGCTTCCAGGAAACACCATATATTTT. Translation gives CASSRGGTGLPGNTIYF.

This clone has just a few counts. The J gene is TRBJ2-7, the V gene TRBV6-5, with D perhaps TRBD2 (5 bases). Trimming left V 6 bases short and J 2 bases short, with 11 bases between. Germline V gene sequence: CDR1 MNHEY, CDR2 SVGAGI. The CDR3 is 13 amino acids. The CDR3 loop reads CASRDSVTYEQYF. The CDR3, as DNA: TGTGCCAGCAGGGATAGCGTCACCTACGAGCAGTACTTC.

The rearrangement uses TRBV3-1 (or the pseudogene TRBV3-2) and TRBJ2-5; D remains unclear. Deletions cut 0 bases from V and 2 bases from J, with 7 bases between. Germline V lookup: CDR1 LGHDT, CDR2 YNNKEL (reference sequence). The CDR3 length is 14 residues. CDR3 residues: CASSQESSQETQYF. DNA for the CDR3: TGTGCCAGCAGCCAAGAATCCAGTCAAGAGACCCAGTACTTC.

The rearrangement links TRBV11-3 to TRBJ2-1; D remains unclear. The germline V gene encodes CDR1 SGHNT and CDR2 YENEEA. This CDR3 is 13 amino acids long. V was shortened by 2 bases and J by 5 bases, with 7 bases between the two germline ends. CDR3 sequence reads: CASSLPSNNEQFF. As DNA, the CDR3 is TGTGCCAGCAGCTTACCCAGTAACAATGAGCAGTTCTTC.

V and J are TRBV5-1 and TRBJ2-7; D may correspond to TRBD1 or TRBD2 (5 bases each). The CDR3 spans 16 residues. V dropped 0 bases and J dropped 0 bases, with 13 bases sitting between them. The germline gives CDR1 SGHRS, CDR2 YFSETQ. Here the CDR3 DNA reads TGCGCCAGCAGCTTGGCCTCGGGGACGAGCTCCTACGAGCAGTACTTC. It codes for CASSLASGTSSYEQYF.

As DNA, the CDR3 is TGTGCCAGCAGTTTGGCAGGGTTGGGGAATCAGCCCCAGCATTTT. Its translation is CASSLAGLGNQPQHF. This chain links TRBV28 with TRBJ1-5; possible D gene TRBD1, 5 bases. Germline CDR1 and CDR2: MDHEN and SYDVKM. Trimming took 3 bases from V and 4 from J, leaving 13 bases between them. The CDR3 loop spans 15 amino acids.

CDR3 coding DNA: TGTGCCAGCATAACGAGCGGGAGGTACAATGAGCAGTTCTTC. Translated, it gives CASITSGRYNEQFF. The chain uses TRBV28 and TRBJ2-1; 9 nucleotides match TRBD2. Losses at the gene ends were 7 bases for V and 4 bases for J; bases not matched to a gene: 5. Per the germline V gene, CDR1 is MDHEN and CDR2 is SYDVKM. This CDR3 contains 14 residues.

The V and J genes are TRBV9 and TRBJ1-5; 9 bases are shared with TRBD1. With V trimmed by 3 bases and J by 5 bases, 3 bases remained unmatched. The germline gives CDR1 SGDLS, CDR2 YYNGEE. The CDR3 length is 14 residues. CDR3 sequence: CASSAGQGDQPQHF. The CDR3 DNA follows: TGTGCCAGCAGCGCGGGACAGGGAGATCAGCCCCAGCATTTT. Looking up the rest from reference TRBV9 and TRBJ1-5 gives the full variable domain: DSGVTQTPKHLITATGQRVTLRCSPRSGDLSVYWYQQSLDQGLQFLIQYYNGEERAKGNILERFSAQQFPDLHSELNLSSLELGDSALYFCASSAGQGDQPQHFGDGTRLSIL.

The gene calls are TRBV24-1 and TRBJ2-3; D ambiguous. The V end lost 4 bases, the J end lost 1 base, and 14 bases lay between the germline ends. Per the germline V gene, CDR1 is KGHDR and CDR2 is SFDVKD. This CDR3 comprises 16 residues. The CDR3 spells CATSEILGTGTDTQYF. For the CDR3, the DNA is TGTGCCACCAGTGAAATTTTGGGTACAGGCACAGATACGCAGTATTTT.

V gene TRBV29-1 combines with J gene TRBJ2-1; D is unresolved. Looked up from germline, CDR1 is SQVTM and CDR2 is ANQGSEA. The CDR3 consists of 15 residues. Deletions cut 1 base from V and 0 bases from J, with 10 bases between. The CDR3 sequence: CSVEGGLSSYNEQFF. Written as DNA, the CDR3 is TGCAGCGTTGAAGGGGGTTTGAGCTCCTACAATGAGCAGTTCTTC.

This chain links TRBV5-1 with TRBJ2-2, with D maybe TRBD1 (5 bases). Germline-derived CDR1 and CDR2 are SGHRS and YFSETQ. The CDR3 sequence is 15 residues long. V gave up 3 bases and J gave up 3 bases, with 12 bases separating them. CDR3 sequence: CASSSTRVDTGELFF. In DNA form, the CDR3 reads TGCGCCAGCAGCTCCACCAGGGTAGACACCGGGGAGCTGTTTTTT.

This clone showed up just once. The genes are TRBV4-1 and TRBJ2-2; 11 bases agree with TRBD2. This CDR3 spans 17 amino acids. The germline CDR1 and CDR2 sequences are MGHRA and YSYEKL. V lost 3 bases and J lost 8; bases outside the gene matches: 11. The CDR3 DNA follows: TGCGCCAGCAGCCAGAAATTGACTAGCGGGATGACAGGGGAGCTGTTTTTT. It specifies CASSQKLTSGMTGELFF.

V is TRBV28 and J is TRBJ1-2; D is unclear. Trimming removed 8 bases at V and 4 bases at J, with 11 bases between. The germline CDR1 and CDR2 sequences are MDHEN and SYDVKM. The CDR3 runs 12 residues. The CDR3 DNA sequence: TGTGCCAGCGACGACCAGACCTATGGCTACACCTTC. Translation: CASDDQTYGYTF.

J is TRBJ1-1 and V is TRBV19; possible D gene TRBD1, 6 bases. There are 17 residues in the CDR3. Germline CDR1 is LNHDA and CDR2 is SQIVND (reference sequence). The germline V and J ends were trimmed by 4 bases and 0 bases, with 18 bases remaining between them. CDR3 nucleotide sequence: TGTGCCAGTAGTAATATAAGGGGGGCCGGAGTGAACACTGAAGCTTTCTTT. This encodes CASSNIRGAGVNTEAFF.

The rearrangement uses TRBV7-2 and TRBJ2-5, with D possibly matching TRBD2 (6 bases). The ends were cut back, 0 bases at V and 6 bases at J, with 14 bases in the middle. CDR1 and CDR2 from the germline V gene are SGHTA and FQGNSA. The CDR3 is 15 amino acids. DNA of the CDR3: TGTGCCAGCAGCTTAGCATCCGGGGGTCTCAAGACCCAGTACTTC. Translating gives CASSLASGGLKTQYF.

The gene calls are TRBV3-1 (or the pseudogene TRBV3-2) and TRBJ1-1; D is perhaps TRBD1 (5 bases). The CDR3 has 15 residues. Germline assignment: CDR1 LGHDT and CDR2 YNNKEL (reference sequence). The germline V and J ends were trimmed by 4 bases and 4 bases, with 16 bases remaining between them. CDR3 nucleotide sequence: TGTGCCAGCAGCCCGCAGCCGGGGCAGGTCACTGAAGCTTTCTTT. It yields the protein CASSPQPGQVTEAFF.

The DNA of the CDR3 is TGTGCCAGCAGCCCCCGTGGGGGGAAAGGCACCTACAATGAGCAGTTCTTC. This translates into CASSPRGGKGTYNEQFF. The chain is built from TRBV9 and TRBJ2-1; possible D gene TRBD2, 6 bases. The CDR3 is 17 amino acids. Trimming cost V 4 bases and J 2 bases, with 19 bases left between them. Germline V gene sequence: CDR1 SGDLS, CDR2 YYNGEE.

The chain is built from TRBV7-9 and TRBJ1-1; D remains ambiguous. There are 12 residues in the CDR3. The germline gives CDR1 SEHNR, CDR2 FQNEAQ (reference sequence). V gave up 8 bases and J gave up 2 bases, with 9 bases separating them. For the CDR3, the DNA is TGTGCCAGCCCCGAGGGTAACACTGAAGCTTTCTTT. It is translated as CASPEGNTEAFF.

About this clone: The CDR3 end shows no conserved phenylalanine or tryptophan, and so a read error is likely. The DNA is left out, because the CDR3 cannot be placed on it with certainty; the CDR3 is given as TCRdb lists it. The rearrangement joins TRBV6-5 to TRBJ2-7; the table's D call, TRBD1, was not checked against the DNA. Germline V gene sequence: CDR1 MNHEY, CDR2 SVGAGI. The CDR3 length is 12 residues, termini included. The CDR3 protein is CASGPGQAPAWL.

This clone showed up just a few times. V is TRBV19 and J is TRBJ1-4, with 8 bases fitting TRBD1. Losses at the gene ends were 4 bases for V and 0 bases for J; bases not matched to a gene: 4. This CDR3 contains 16 residues. Germline CDR1 and CDR2: LNHDA and SQIVND (reference sequence). CDR3 amino acids: CASSTGTGTTNEKLFF. The CDR3, as DNA: TGTGCCAGTAGTACCGGGACAGGAACAACTAATGAAAAACTGTTTTTT. The full variable domain, with the rest looked up from reference TRBV19 and TRBJ1-4, is DGGITQSPKYLFRKEGQNVTLSCEQNLNHDAMYWYRQDPGQGLRLIYYSQIVNDFQKGDIAEGYSVSREKKESFPLTVTSAQKNPTAFYLCASSTGTGTTNEKLFFGSGTQLSVL.

The rearrangement links TRBV14 to TRBJ2-7; D possibly corresponds to TRBD1 (6 bases). The germline V gene encodes CDR1 SGHDN and CDR2 FVKESK. V was cut by 4 bases and J by 3 bases, with 13 bases left in between. This CDR3 has 14 residues. CDR3 sequence: CASSLGHSVYEQYF. The CDR3 nucleotides read TGTGCCAGCAGCCTGGGACATTCAGTCTACGAGCAGTACTTC.